One sample yielded the 20 T cell receptor beta chains listed below, sequenced in a study of OX40 agonist ivuxolimab in advanced cancers. Profiled with immunoSEQ multiplex PCR; TCRdb holds only in-frame clones, not every one. Of 55,000 to 90,000 clones in the sample, roughly 88% are singletons; the top ten hold over 2.5%. Sequenced here: CD4+ or CD8+ T cells sorted from blood, sampled in a trial of the OX40 agonist ivuxolimab. Receptors were obtained from an adult with an advanced solid tumor such as melanoma, head and neck, liver or kidney cancer.

V gene TRBV5-6 combines with J gene TRBJ2-2; 7 bases line up with TRBD2. Germline V gives CDR1 SGHDT, CDR2 YYEEEE. This CDR3 is 18 amino acids long. J lost 0 bases, V lost 4 bases, and 12 bases had no gene match. In DNA form, the CDR3 reads TGTGCCAGCAGCCCTTGGCGAGCGCGGGGGACGAACACCGGGGAGCTGTTTTTT. It translates to CASSPWRARGTNTGELFF.

J is TRBJ2-3 and V is TRBV5-1, with TRBD2 matching over 8 bases. V shed 0 bases, J shed 0 bases, and the junction held 12 bases outside the gene matches. The CDR3 length is 19 residues. CDR1 SGHRS and CDR2 YFSETQ come from the germline V gene. CDR3 coding DNA: TGCGCCAGCAGCTTGGCCCGCCTAGCGGGCCTATCTAGCACAGATACGCAGTATTTT. Its translation is CASSLARLAGLSSTDTQYF. The variable domain in full, with the rest retrieved from reference TRBV5-1 and TRBJ2-3, is KAGVTQTPRYLIKTRGQQVTLSCSPISGHRSVSWYQQTPGQGLQFLFEYFSETQRNKGNFPGRFSGRQFSNSRSEMNVSTLELGDSALYLCASSLARLAGLSSTDTQYFGPGTRLTVL.

V and J are TRBV19 and TRBJ1-3; 9 nucleotides match TRBD1. Germline V gene sequence: CDR1 LNHDA, CDR2 SQIVND (reference sequence). J gave up 0 bases and V 10 bases, and 7 bases lay outside the gene matches. This CDR3 spans 15 amino acids. The CDR3 spells CATQRDRASGNTIYF. DNA for the CDR3: TGTGCCACTCAAAGGGACAGGGCCTCTGGAAACACCATATATTTT. Full variable domain (missing parts from reference TRBV19 and TRBJ1-3): DGGITQSPKYLFRKEGQNVTLSCEQNLNHDAMYWYRQDPGQGLRLIYYSQIVNDFQKGDIAEGYSVSREKKESFPLTVTSAQKNPTAFYLCATQRDRASGNTIYFGEGSWLTVV.

This chain uses TRBV5-4 with TRBJ2-1; D is ambiguous. Trimming pared 0 bases from V and 8 bases from J, leaving 9 bases between. Germline values: CDR1 SGHNT, CDR2 YYREEE (reference sequence). CDR3 size: 13 residues. In DNA, the CDR3 is TGTGCCAGCAGCTTGGTTCCCGTAGATGAGCAGTTCTTC. This encodes CASSLVPVDEQFF. Looking up the rest from reference TRBV5-4 and TRBJ2-1 gives the full variable domain: ETGVTQSPTHLIKTRGQQVTLRCSSQSGHNTVSWYQQALGQGPQFIFQYYREEENGRGNFPPRFSGLQFPNYSSELNVNALELDDSALYLCASSLVPVDEQFFGPGTRLTVL.

Written as DNA, the CDR3 is TGTGCCAGTAACGGACAGCTCACAGATACGCAGTATTTT. The encoded protein is CASNGQLTDTQYF. This chain links TRBV6-1 with TRBJ2-3; D is perhaps TRBD1 (6 bases). The CDR3 loop spans 13 amino acids. Trimming took off 9 bases at V and 2 bases at J, with 12 bases between the two ends. Germline CDR1 reads MNHNS; CDR2 reads SASEGT.

This clone was counted only a few times. V is TRBV4-1 and J is TRBJ1-6, with D perhaps matching TRBD1 (6 bases). The CDR3 consists of 15 residues. Deletions cut 1 base from V and 9 bases from J, with 13 bases between. Germline values: CDR1 MGHRA, CDR2 YSYEKL. CDR3 amino acids: CASSQVAGAGSPLHF. The DNA for the CDR3 is TGCGCCAGCAGCCAAGTCGCAGGGGCCGGTTCACCCCTCCACTTT.

This clone was seen more than once but under ten times. The chain links TRBV6-1 to TRBJ2-4; a weak D match, TRBD2 (6 bases). The CDR3 spans 16 residues. The germline V gene encodes CDR1 MNHNS and CDR2 SASEGT. Trimming cost V 2 bases and J 7 bases, with 18 bases left between them. The CDR3 protein is CASSEIFGRRENIQYF. The CDR3 nucleotides read TGTGCCAGCAGTGAAATATTTGGGAGACGGGAGAACATTCAGTACTTC.

The CDR3 DNA reads as TGTGCCAGCAGTTTGGCAGGGGGCGCAACCAAAAACATTCAGTACTTC. As protein: CASSLAGGATKNIQYF. V and J are TRBV28 and TRBJ2-4; TRBD1 agrees at 8 bases. CDR1 and CDR2 from the germline V gene are MDHEN and SYDVKM. This CDR3 is built from 16 residues. The junction had 6 bases not matched to a gene; V was cut back by 3 bases and J by 2 bases.

The chain is built from TRBV6-1 and TRBJ1-1; D ambiguous. The CDR3 length is 14 residues. Looked up from germline, CDR1 is MNHNS and CDR2 is SASEGT. The V end was cut by 5 bases, the J end by 0 bases, with 10 bases between. In nucleotides, the CDR3 is TGTGCCAGCAGTCCTTTTACCTTGAACACTGAAGCTTTCTTT. It is translated as CASSPFTLNTEAFF.

This clone was seen a single time. The chain carries TRBV19 and TRBJ1-2; the D gene is possibly TRBD1 (5 bases). The CDR3 consists of 12 residues. Trimming took off 5 bases at V and 6 bases at J, with 10 bases between the two ends. CDR1 and CDR2 from the germline V gene are LNHDA and SQIVND (reference sequence). The CDR3: CASSPRDHGYTF. The CDR3 bases are TGTGCCAGTAGTCCGCGGGACCATGGCTACACCTTC.

This chain's CDR3 is CASSADFGQHYGYTF. CDR3 coding DNA: TGTGCCAGCAGCGCCGACTTTGGACAGCATTATGGCTACACCTTC. The chain couples TRBV7-2 to TRBJ1-2; TRBD1 is a possible D gene (6 bases). CDR1 is SGHTA and CDR2 is FQGNSA in the germline V gene. The CDR3 is 15 amino acids. V was cut by 5 bases and J by 5 bases, with 18 bases left in between.

The V gene is TRBV10-1, the J gene TRBJ2-7; D gene unclear. Trimming removed 4 bases from V and 6 bases from J, with 16 bases in between. Germline CDR1 and CDR2: WNHNN and SYGVQD (reference sequence). The CDR3 contains 14 residues. Written as DNA, the CDR3 is TGCGCCAGCAGTGTTGCCTCGGGCCGGTCCGAGCAGTACTTC. Translation: CASSVASGRSEQYF.

This clone occurred once. The rearrangement joins TRBV2 to TRBJ1-5; TRBD1 aligns across 7 bases. The CDR3 has 15 amino acids. The germline V gene has CDR1 SNHLY and CDR2 FYNNEI. The trim removed 6 bases at V and 3 bases at J, leaving 8 bases unmatched. CDR3 sequence: CASRVGTVPNQPQHF. In DNA, the CDR3 is TGTGCCAGCAGAGTGGGGACAGTTCCCAATCAGCCCCAGCATTTT.

The gene calls are TRBV4-2 and TRBJ2-3; weak D call: TRBD1 (7 bases). Germline CDR1 is LGHNA and CDR2 is YNFKEQ. V lost 0 bases, J lost 6 bases, and 13 bases lay in between. This CDR3 is built from 15 residues. Written as DNA, the CDR3 is TGTGCCAGCAGCCAAGACCAGGGGGACTCGGATACGCAGTATTTT. Translating gives CASSQDQGDSDTQYF.

The chain joins TRBV9 to TRBJ1-3; D is uncertain. CDR3 length equals 16 residues. Germline CDR1 reads SGDLS; CDR2 reads YYNGEE. V lost 4 bases and J lost 0, with 14 bases in between. CDR3 nucleotide sequence: TGTGCCAGCAGCACTCGGACGGGTTTCTCTGGAAACACCATATATTTT. Encoded protein: CASSTRTGFSGNTIYF.

The V gene is TRBV19, the J gene TRBJ2-5, with a weak D call TRBD2 (5 bases). V lost 4 bases and J 3 bases, leaving 12 bases between the germline ends. Germline lookup yields CDR1 LNHDA and CDR2 SQIVND (reference sequence). This CDR3 is built from 14 residues. The CDR3: CASSTLGAEETQYF. As DNA, the CDR3 is TGTGCCAGTAGTACCCTGGGAGCGGAAGAGACCCAGTACTTC.

This clone was detected only a few times. This chain connects TRBV5-5 to TRBJ1-5, with D hard to call. The CDR3 is 13 amino acids. In germline, CDR1 is SGHKS, CDR2 YYEKEE (reference sequence). With 4 bases removed from V and 5 bases from J, the gap between germline ends came to 10 bases. Here the CDR3 DNA reads TGTGCCAGCAGCCAGGACGGGGATCAGCCCCAGCATTTT. This encodes CASSQDGDQPQHF.

V usage is TRBV10-3 and J usage is TRBJ1-5; D may be TRBD1 (5 bases). The CDR3 is 13 residues long. Deletions cut 8 bases from V and 1 base from J, with 9 bases between. Germline values: CDR1 ENHRY, CDR2 SYGVKD. CDR3 coding DNA: TGTGCCATCGGCAGGGACAGCAATCAGCCCCAGCATTTT. Amino acid sequence: CAIGRDSNQPQHF.

This clone was recorded a few times. J is TRBJ1-6 and V is TRBV7-2, with 8 bases matching TRBD1. The length of the CDR3 is 16 residues. V was pared by 5 bases and J by 7 bases, with 10 bases of the junction left unmatched. Germline V CDR1 and CDR2: SGHTA, FQGNSA. Here the CDR3 DNA reads TGTGCCAGCAGCCCTACACTCGGGACAGGCAATTCACCCCTCCACTTT. Translated, it gives CASSPTLGTGNSPLHF. Together with reference TRBV7-2 and TRBJ1-6, the CDR3 gives the full variable domain: GAGVSQSPSNKVTEKGKDVELRCDPISGHTALYWYRQSLGQGLEFLIYFQGNSAPDKSGLPSDRFSAERTGGSVSTLTIQRTQQEDSAVYLCASSPTLGTGNSPLHFGNGTRLTVT.

A single count supports this clone. V usage is TRBV7-2 and J usage is TRBJ2-3; D may be TRBD2 (5 bases). The length of the CDR3 is 17 residues. CDR1 SGHTA and CDR2 FQGNSA come from the germline V gene. The V end lost 4 bases, the J end lost 0 bases, and 17 bases lay between the germline ends. CDR3 nucleotide sequence: TGTGCCAGCAGCTACCAGCGAGGGCGGGTGAGCACAGATACGCAGTATTTT. The encoded protein is CASSYQRGRVSTDTQYF.